The sequence of this T cell receptor (beta chain) was determined in a study of blood T cell repertoires in COVID-19. Study as a whole: Some COVID-19 samples were acute and others convalescent; all came from the United States, Italy and Spain.

Germline V gene sequence: CDR1 SNHLY, CDR2 FYNNEI. CDR3 size: 17 residues. With 7 bases clipped from V and 8 bases from J, the junction kept 14 bases outside the gene matches. Per the original data handling: From reference gene primer amplification, estimates of nucleated cell counts were derived. TCRdb's copy holds only in-frame clones and misses some; the assay was immunoSEQ multiplex PCR. The V and J calls and the clone size are those of that table, but D and trimming were determined from the DNA. Among under 500,000 clones, about 89% were seen once, and the ten largest hold about 4.3%. This sequence originates from a woman under 40 with acute or convalescent COVID-19. Source material: peripheral blood. This sequence joins TRBV2 and TRBJ1-6; the match to TRBD1 covers 10 bases. CDR3 region: CASKSGPGQGFDSPLHF. CDR3 coding DNA: TGTGCCAGCAAGTCGGGGCCGGGACAGGGGTTCGATTCACCCCTCCACTTT.